This TCR beta chain derives from a study of response to subunit inactivated influenza vaccine. Study-wide points: The authors suggested that every seasonal influenza vaccination recruits few new T cells.

This clonotype was seen only a few times. What it binds is not known. V dropped 2 bases and J dropped 6 bases, with 16 bases sitting between them. This CDR3 contains 15 residues. Germline CDR1 and CDR2: SGHDN and FVKESK. Using its own MiXCR run on the RT-PCR reads, TCRdb lists one record per CDR3 protein. The sample contains roughly 190,000 distinct CDR3 sequences, approximately 14% of which appear only once. This specimen was CD8+ T cells sorted from PBMCs, taken 4 to 6 days after vaccination. The V call is TRBV14, the J call TRBJ1-1; weak D call: TRBD1 (6 bases). The sequence came from a man in his fifties who received an inactivated influenza vaccine. The CDR3 protein is CASSQYGQLIPEAFF. The CDR3 bases are TGTGCCAGCAGCCAATACGGACAGTTAATTCCTGAAGCTTTCTTT. The full variable domain, with the rest looked up from reference TRBV14 and TRBJ1-1, is EAGVTQFPSHSVIEKGQTVTLRCDPISGHDNLYWYRRVMGKEIKFLLHFVKESKQDESGMPNNRFLAERTGGTYSTLKVQPAELEDSGVYFCASSQYGQLIPEAFFGQGTRLTVV.